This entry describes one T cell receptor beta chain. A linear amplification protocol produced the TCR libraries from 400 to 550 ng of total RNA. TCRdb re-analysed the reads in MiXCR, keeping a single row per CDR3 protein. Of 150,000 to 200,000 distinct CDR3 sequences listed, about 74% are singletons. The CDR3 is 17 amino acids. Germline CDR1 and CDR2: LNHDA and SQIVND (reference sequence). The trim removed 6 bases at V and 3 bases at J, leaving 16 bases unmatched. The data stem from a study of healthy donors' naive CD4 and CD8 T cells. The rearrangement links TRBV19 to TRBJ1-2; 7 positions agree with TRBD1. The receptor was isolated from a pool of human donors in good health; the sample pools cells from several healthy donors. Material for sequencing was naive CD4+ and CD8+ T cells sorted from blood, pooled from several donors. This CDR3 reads CASRKFGGGVGDYGYTF. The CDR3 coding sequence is TGTGCCAGTAGAAAATTCGGAGGGGGCGTAGGTGACTATGGCTACACCTTC.